Reported below is one T cell receptor (beta chain). These data belong to a study of blood T cell repertoires in COVID-19. Authors' analysis steps: Reference gene primer amplification yielded estimated nucleated cell counts. The method was immunoSEQ multiplex PCR; TCRdb's version includes in-frame clones alone and lacks a portion of them. V and J calls and clone size are given by that table; D and trimming were obtained from the DNA. The sample holds roughly 250,000 clones, less than 85% seen once. The CDR3 sequence is 13 residues long. After removal of 5 bases from V and 6 bases from J, the junction contained 4 bases not matched to a gene. CDR1 is LNHDA, CDR2 SQIVND, per germline (reference sequence).

This chain connects TRBV19 to TRBJ1-5, with 7 bases lining up with TRBD1. Specimen: peripheral blood. This receptor was identified in an elderly woman with active or convalescent COVID-19. The CDR3 loop reads CASSDRVIQPQHF. The DNA of the CDR3 is TGTGCCAGTAGTGACAGGGTGATTCAGCCCCAGCATTTT.